The sequence of this T cell receptor (beta chain) was determined in a study of T cell responses to AZD1222 COVID-19 vaccine. This clone was picked up one time. The germline CDR1 and CDR2 sequences are SGDLS and YYNGEE. The ends were cut back, 0 bases at V and 9 bases at J, with 10 bases in the middle. The CDR3 runs to 13 residues. The data were produced by immunoSEQ multiplex PCR, yet TCRdb's version contains in-frame clones alone and is incomplete. This sample has some 130,000 clones, with around 84% found just once. This chain uses TRBV9 with TRBJ2-1, with D perhaps matching TRBD1 (5 bases). This sequence originates from an adult in good health. The input for sequencing was peripheral blood, taken on day 0 of AZD1222 vaccination. CDR3 in amino acids: CASSVVLGAEQFF. In nucleotides, the CDR3 is TGTGCCAGCAGCGTAGTTCTTGGGGCTGAGCAGTTCTTC.